Listed below are T cell receptor beta chains from one sample, sequenced in a study of response to subunit inactivated influenza vaccine. TCRdb analysed the RT-PCR reads with MiXCR anew, one entry per CDR3 protein. The sample contains 400,000 to 650,000 distinct CDR3 sequences, approximately 7.8% of which appear only once. This specimen was PBMCs from blood, taken less than 25 months after vaccination. The source of these receptors is a man between 50 and 70 years old who received an inactivated influenza vaccine. Both conserved end residues are part of each CDR3. D genes are given only for firm matches. The size entry is marked missing in some rows and otherwise reads once, few, many or a size class.

j_gene,abundance,v_gene,d_gene,CDR3aa,CDR3nt
TRBJ2-1,many,TRBV5-1,TRBD1,CASSFSGQGAYNEQFF,TGCGCCAGCAGTTTTTCGGGACAGGGGGCATATAATGAGCAGTTCTTC
TRBJ2-1,-,TRBV7-2,TRBD2,CASSIGRGGNEQFF,TGTGCCAGCAGCATCGGACGGGGGGGCAATGAGCAGTTCTTC
TRBJ2-7,few,TRBV11-2,-,CASSPTSLADEQYF,TGTGCCAGCAGTCCTACCTCCCTCGCCGACGAGCAGTACTTC
TRBJ1-1,few,TRBV7-8,-,CASSLGSAVSNTEAFF,TGTGCCAGCAGCTTAGGGTCCGCTGTGTCGAACACTGAAGCTTTCTTT
TRBJ2-7,few,TRBV15,TRBD2,CATSRLGGEQYF,TGTGCCACCAGCCGGCTCGGGGGGGAGCAGTACTTC
TRBJ1-5,-,TRBV7-9,-,CASSLDPGFGNQPQHF,TGTGCCAGCAGCTTAGATCCGGGATTTGGGAATCAGCCCCAGCATTTT
TRBJ2-1,-,TRBV20-1,TRBD1,CSAIGDRGNNEQFF,TGCAGTGCTATTGGGGACAGGGGGAACAATGAGCAGTTCTTC
TRBJ2-3,many,TRBV7-2,-,CASSLVGGGTQYF,TGTGCCAGCAGCTTAGTGGGGGGTGGTACGCAGTATTTT
TRBJ2-5,-,TRBV7-2,-,CASSLTQTQYF,TGTGCCAGCAGCTTAACTCAGACCCAGTACTTC
TRBJ2-5,-,TRBV7-2,TRBD2,CASSLGTSLKETQYF,TGTGCCAGCAGCTTAGGGACTAGCTTAAAAGAGACCCAGTACTTC
TRBJ2-7,-,TRBV10-3,TRBD1,CAIGTGGNEQYF,TGTGCCATCGGGACAGGGGGCAACGAGCAGTACTTC
TRBJ2-1,-,TRBV24-1,-,CATSDFGPNHEQFF,TGTGCCACCAGTGATTTCGGGCCTAACCATGAGCAGTTCTTC
TRBJ2-2,few,TRBV7-9,-,CASSLGTPNTGELFF,TGTGCCAGCAGCTTAGGGACACCAAACACCGGGGAGCTGTTTTTT
TRBJ2-2,few,TRBV9,-,CASSVGIGANTGELFF,TGTGCCAGCAGCGTGGGGATCGGGGCAAACACCGGGGAGCTGTTTTTT
TRBJ2-3,few,TRBV5-1,-,CASSLDVLSTDTQYF,TGCGCCAGCAGCTTGGACGTCTTGAGCACAGATACGCAGTATTTT
TRBJ1-1,-,TRBV2,-,CASSDLGSTEAFF,TGTGCCAGCAGTGATCTGGGGAGCACTGAAGCTTTCTTT
TRBJ2-4,-,TRBV3-1,-,CASSQGSASLAKNIQYF,TGTGCCAGCAGCCAAGGTAGCGCGAGCCTAGCCAAAAACATTCAGTACTTC
TRBJ2-2,many,TRBV7-2,-,CASSPHSVGELFF,TGTGCCAGCAGCCCCCATAGTGTCGGGGAGCTGTTTTTT
TRBJ1-5,few,TRBV21-1,-,CASSKKPGASNQPQHF,TGTGCCAGCAGCAAGAAACCGGGAGCAAGCAATCAGCCCCAGCATTTT
TRBJ2-7,few,TRBV4-1,-,CASSQKPGPDEQYF,TGCGCCAGCAGCCAGAAACCAGGGCCGGACGAGCAGTACTTC
TRBJ1-4,few,TRBV4-3,-,CASSQGPPGPNEKLFF,TGCGCCAGCAGCCAAGGCCCCCCGGGGCCTAATGAAAAACTGTTTTTT
TRBJ1-2,few,TRBV20-1,-,CSAPWRTRGYTF,TGCAGTGCTCCTTGGCGAACGAGAGGCTACACCTTC
TRBJ2-3,-,TRBV6-2/TRBV6-3,TRBD1,CASSEGQGSTDTQYF,TGTGCCAGCAGTGAGGGACAGGGGAGCACAGATACGCAGTATTTT
TRBJ2-2,once,TRBV20-1,-,CSARSVAENTGELFF,TGCAGTGCTAGATCGGTAGCGGAAAACACCGGGGAGCTGTTTTTT
TRBJ1-4,many,TRBV15,TRBD1,CATSRDKGQNEKLFF,TGTGCCACCAGCAGAGATAAGGGACAGAATGAAAAACTGTTTTTT
TRBJ2-1,many,TRBV20-1,TRBD2,CSAPSLAGGNYNEQFF,TGCAGTGCTCCCTCCCTAGCGGGAGGGAACTACAATGAGCAGTTCTTC
TRBJ1-5,many,TRBV7-2,-,CASSKFGQPQHF,TGTGCCAGCAGCAAATTTGGTCAGCCCCAGCATTTT
TRBJ1-2,few,TRBV7-2,TRBD1,CASSPRQGQYGYTF,TGTGCCAGCAGCCCCAGACAGGGGCAGTATGGCTACACCTTC
TRBJ2-1,few,TRBV28,TRBD2,CASSSTAVSPSGKANEQFF,TGTGCCAGCAGTTCAACGGCGGTGAGTCCTAGCGGGAAGGCGAATGAGCAGTTCTTC
TRBJ1-2,many,TRBV27,-,CASSSLQGLSYGYTF,TGTGCCAGCAGTTCCTTACAGGGCTTGAGCTATGGCTACACCTTC
TRBJ2-7,few,TRBV28,TRBD2,CASSLASGGHYEQYF,TGTGCCAGCAGTTTAGCTAGCGGGGGGCATTACGAGCAGTACTTC
TRBJ2-7,-,TRBV18,TRBD2,CASSPPGRLAGGRTYEQYF,TGTGCCAGCTCACCCCCAGGTCGACTAGCGGGAGGACGAACCTACGAGCAGTACTTC
TRBJ2-3,few,TRBV12-3/TRBV12-4,-,CASSIGTGQYF,TGTGCCAGCAGTATCGGGACCGGCCAGTATTTT
TRBJ2-3,few,TRBV5-1,TRBD2,CASSPSGEGSDTQYF,TGCGCCAGCAGCCCTAGCGGGGAGGGCTCAGATACGCAGTATTTT
TRBJ2-7,-,TRBV20-1,-,CSAPKTGAVYEQYF,TGCAGTGCTCCCAAGACAGGAGCGGTCTACGAGCAGTACTTC
TRBJ1-6,-,TRBV3-1,-,CASTYRSYNSPLHF,TGTGCCAGCACTTACAGGTCATATAATTCACCCCTCCACTTT
TRBJ1-5,few,TRBV18,TRBD1,CASPGAETGGMVNQPQHF,TGTGCCAGCCCGGGGGCCGAGACAGGGGGAATGGTGAATCAGCCCCAGCATTTT
TRBJ2-7,many,TRBV12-3/TRBV12-4,TRBD1,CASSLEAGTGNEQYF,TGTGCCAGCAGTCTCGAGGCCGGGACAGGGAACGAGCAGTACTTC
TRBJ2-1,many,TRBV28,TRBD2,CASNSGSRNEQFF,TGTGCCAGCAATAGCGGGAGTAGGAATGAGCAGTTCTTC
TRBJ2-5,-,TRBV9,-,CASSSIREETQYF,TGTGCCAGCAGCTCTATAAGGGAAGAGACCCAGTACTTC
TRBJ2-2,-,TRBV28,-,CASSLTLPYTGELFF,TGTGCCAGCAGTTTAACCCTCCCTTATACCGGGGAGCTGTTTTTT
TRBJ1-1,many,TRBV20-1,-,CSATGGGWGTEAFF,TGCAGTGCAACGGGGGGGGGCTGGGGCACTGAAGCTTTCTTT
TRBJ2-7,many,TRBV7-9,-,CASSYLSGGRPYEQYF,TGTGCCAGCAGCTATCTCTCCGGGGGGCGTCCCTACGAGCAGTACTTC
TRBJ2-3,-,TRBV7-6,TRBD1,CASSQFGQGDLDTQYF,TGTGCCAGCAGCCAATTCGGACAGGGCGATCTCGATACGCAGTATTTT
TRBJ2-3,few,TRBV7-8,TRBD2,CASSLGLAGERTDTQYF,TGTGCCAGCAGCCTCGGACTAGCGGGAGAGCGGACAGATACGCAGTATTTT
TRBJ1-2,many,TRBV5-6,-,CASSLFGGDYGYTF,TGTGCCAGCAGCTTGTTTGGGGGGGACTATGGCTACACCTTC
TRBJ2-1,many,TRBV12-3/TRBV12-4,TRBD2,CASSHGGRGSSYNEQFF,TGTGCCAGCAGTCACGGCGGGAGGGGAAGCTCCTACAATGAGCAGTTCTTC